What follows is one T cell receptor (beta chain) and its context. Its antigen is not yet known. The input lacks base qualities; no much larger clone sits a single base away. These data originate in a study of T cell responses to AZD1222 COVID-19 vaccine (dated by TCRdb to 2020 to 2022). Concerning the study at large: A total of just over 230 trial participants underwent TCR sequencing, of whom 207 had received two doses of AZD1222 and 26 had received two doses of the MenACWY control vaccine. Trial participants were enrolled by age into subgroups of 18-55, 56-69 and 70-plus years, and around 150, 29 and 61 TCR-sequenced participants, respectively, were included in these subgroups.

Read against the paper, the sample's time point label means: about 28 days (+/-7) after the second vaccine dose. The treatment or condition label of this sample denotes: meningococcal conjugate vaccine given as trial control. Vaccinee samples came from UK trials COV001 and COV002, including a single-blind randomized controlled phase 2/3 trial of AZD1222 (ChAdOx1 nCoV-19) in healthy adults. For TCRbeta chain sequencing, PBMC samples from trial participants were taken at day 0 and at day 28 after the second dose. General study outcomes and caveats: Because no day 14 peak-response samples were available, repertoires were characterized only after the peak T cell response. Spike-specific TCR breadth and depth rose significantly after two AZD1222 doses compared with day 0 and with MenACWY recipients. In the small 56-69-year group, the increase in depth fell short of significance, most likely because of low power. Participants were mostly white British and included more females than males, and it was suggested by the authors that clonal diversity may have been underestimated. CD4 TCRs associated with the vaccine covered the entire spike protein, and the dominant responses were in regions 160-218 and 743-854. Conclusions about previously exposed vaccinees are limited, since just five to seven AZD1222 recipients were seropositive for SARS-CoV-2 at baseline. Nearly half of unique spike-specific TCRs reportedly recognized epitopes outside regions mutated in the B.1.351 and B.1.1.7 variants.

V is shortened by 5 bases, J by 3 bases, and the region joining them spans 19 bases. Including cysteine and phenylalanine, the CDR3 has 16 amino acids. Just the 48-base CDR3 DNA is kept, in frame starting at base 1. The germline V gene (reference sequence) supplies CDR1 LNHDA and CDR2 SQIVND. The CDR3 regions of human TCRbeta chains were analyzed by immunosequencing. As for how the authors treated the data: TCRs in the repertoires were compared against a reference library of SARS-CoV-2-specific TCRs that had been generated with the MIRA antigen-specificity platform. Breadth was defined as the fraction of unique TCRs that were SARS-CoV-2-associated, and depth was defined as the fraction of total T cells that were SARS-CoV-2-associated. Using the MIRA data, each spike-specific TCR was assigned both to the spike region to which the TCR was reactive and to a CD4 or CD8 class. Log10-transformed breadth and depth values were compared by one-way ANOVA with Sidak's multiple comparisons tests. TCRdb retrieved this table from immuneACCESS and kept in-frame rearrangements only. Not all clones are present; in checked studies, unresolved V genes account for under half, and no reason is known for the remainder. The DNA was the basis for D and trimming; V, J and clone size are from that table. The sample has roughly 200,000 clones on record, 94% of them singletons. Jointly, the top ten make up approximately 1.5% of the sample.

The origin of this receptor is an adult who received the MenACWY meningococcal vaccine as a control. The input for sequencing was peripheral blood, taken 28 days after the second dose of the MenACWY control vaccine. The chain couples TRBV19 to TRBJ1-1; the D region possibly corresponds to TRBD1 (5 bases align). The CDR3 here reads CASSFRAGGLDTEAFF. The sequence in DNA is TGTGCCAGTAGTTTCAGGGCCGGAGGTTTGGACACTGAAGCTTTCTTT.